The present TCR beta chain was sequenced within a study of blood T cell repertoires in COVID-19 (dated by TCRdb to about 2020). Background for the entire study: Samples covering the acute and convalescent phases of COVID-19 were provided by collaborators in the United States, Italy and Spain. The material from the prospective study consisted of cDNA or gDNA derived from T cells, B-cell-depleted T cells, or PBMCs. The dataset comprised deeply sampled blood TCRbeta repertoires from subjects exposed to, actively infected with, or recovered from COVID-19. The sample metadata nearly always contained a de-identified subject ID, COVID-19 status, age in years and sex. The samples were drawn from the first 160 participants of the ongoing ImmuneRACE study and from about 1,200 subjects provided by 6 global collaborators. Where available, HLA class I and class II types were taken from metadata supplied by the sample provider and were not determined by assay-based typing. The repertoires were made available in a free public database intended to serve as a resource for research on the immune response to SARS-CoV-2.

About this clone itself: Its antigen specificity is not known. No much larger clone is present one base from it, and per-base qualities are unavailable.

The junction shows trimming of 2 bases on V and 12 bases on J, plus 13 bases between the germline ends. From its cysteine to its phenylalanine, the CDR3 spans 12 amino acids. Of the read, only the CDR3 DNA is kept; its 36 bases are in frame from base 1. TCRbeta CDR3 regions were amplified from genomic DNA using the immunoSEQ Assay, a bias-controlled multiplex PCR. The authors' pipeline ran thus. Nucleated cell counts per sample were estimated from amplification of reference gene primers within the assay. Sequence reads were collapsed and filtered to measure the absolute abundance of every unique TCRbeta CDR3 rearrangement. For each sample, productive Simpson clonality was calculated as the square root of Simpson's diversity index across productive rearrangements. The table comes from immuneACCESS by way of TCRdb, which keeps in-frame sequences with V and J called. Part of the clones is missing from these tables; in studies checked, under half for an unresolved V gene and the rest for unknown reasons. V, J and clone size are taken as reported in that table, and D and trimming were inferred from the DNA itself. For this sample the table gives 200,000 to 250,000 clones, of which 70% to 90% were detected only once. Of the sample, roughly 2.3% is held by the ten largest clones.

The investigation overall reported the following: The quantity of clinical and demographic metadata differed by source and by participant and was supplied without curation.

A second Seattle source provided samples from volunteer blood donors who had recovered from COVID-19. Whole blood was collected in K2EDTA tubes by collaborating institutions according to the institutions' own protocols. For TCRbeta analysis, collaborators shipped samples in one of three forms: frozen whole blood, isolated PBMCs, or DNA extracted from either of those sample types. Sequenced material: peripheral blood. The source is a man aged 25-45 years who had recovered from COVID-19. The chain couples TRBV12-3 or TRBV12-4 to TRBJ1-2; no confident D gene assignment can be made. The CDR3 here reads CASSLNPLPDTF. The DNA sequence is TGTGCCAGCAGTTTAAATCCCCTTCCTGACACCTTC.